The rows below give T cell receptor beta chains drawn from one sample of a study of PD-L1 blockade in urothelial cancer. Generated by immunoSEQ multiplex PCR, the TCRdb table keeps only in-frame clones and is missing some. This sample has tens of thousands of clones, with 81% found just once. The sequencing here drew on PBMCs, taken around atezolizumab (anti-PD-L1) treatment. The receptors were sampled from a man between 65 and 85 years old with urothelial cancer. CDR3s include the opening cysteine and the closing phenylalanine or tryptophan. D genes are given only for firm matches. A clone size is listed for some rows: how often the clone was seen (once, few, many), or a class if it is expanded.

j_gene | v_gene | d_gene | abundance | CDR3nt | CDR3aa
TRBJ2-1 | TRBV19 | TRBD1 | - | TGTGCCAGTAGTATAGATCTGGAGACAGGGGCTAGCGATGAGCAGTTCTTC | CASSIDLETGASDEQFF
TRBJ1-4 | TRBV19 | - | few | TGTGCCAGTAGTATAGAGGATGAGGGTAAAGAAAAACTGTTTTTT | CASSIEDEGKEKLFF
TRBJ2-7 | TRBV5-1 | - | - | TGCGCCAGCTCCTGGGACTCCCTCTCCTACGAGCAGTACTTC | CASSWDSLSYEQYF
TRBJ1-2 | TRBV7-9 | TRBD1 | - | TGTGCCAGCGGGGCGAGGGGGCGTCAAGGCTACACCTTC | CASGARGRQGYTF
TRBJ2-7 | TRBV27 | TRBD2 | - | TGTGCCAGCAGTCCTCTCTATGGGCGGGAGAACTACGAGCAGTACTTC | CASSPLYGRENYEQYF
TRBJ2-5 | TRBV10-3 | - | - | TGTGCCATCAGTGAGTCTAGCGGTGAAGAGACCCAGTACTTC | CAISESSGEETQYF
TRBJ1-3 | TRBV15 | TRBD1 | few | TGTGCCACCAGCAGACCCACAGGGGCTGGAAACACCATATATTTT | CATSRPTGAGNTIYF
TRBJ1-5 | TRBV7-6 | TRBD1 | - | TGTGCCAGCAGCTTAGAGGGGGCGGGAAGCAATCAGCCCCAGCATTTT | CASSLEGAGSNQPQHF
TRBJ1-4 | TRBV27 | TRBD1 | - | TGTGCCGGCAGCCCCGGGACAGGGGGCGGAGGGGAAAAACTGTTTTTT | CAGSPGTGGGGEKLFF
TRBJ2-7 | TRBV6-5 | - | - | TGTGCCAGCAGTATTGGGAGACCGCTTAGCGAGCAGTACTTC | CASSIGRPLSEQYF
TRBJ2-1 | TRBV29-1 | - | - | TGCAGCGTTTCCGGGGTTGAGGGTGAGCAGTTCTTC | CSVSGVEGEQFF
TRBJ1-2 | TRBV28 | - | - | TGTGCCAGCAGTCCTAATACAGTTGGCTATGGCTACACCTTC | CASSPNTVGYGYTF
TRBJ1-4 | TRBV27 | - | once | TGTGCCAGCAGTTTGGGGATGGGAGGTCACCGGGCTCAAAATGAAAAACTGTTTTTT | CASSLGMGGHRAQNEKLFF
TRBJ1-1 | TRBV7-2 | - | - | TGTGCCAGCAGCCCTCGGGGTGGGCCCGGGGGGAACACTGAAGCTTTCTTT | CASSPRGGPGGNTEAFF
TRBJ1-4 | TRBV11-2 | - | once | TGTGCCAGCAGCTTAGACCCAAGTGCGGATGAAAAACTGTTTTTT | CASSLDPSADEKLFF
TRBJ1-2 | TRBV5-6 | TRBD1 | - | TGTGCCAGCAGCTTTCCAGGACAGGTTAGAGGCTACACCTTC | CASSFPGQVRGYTF
TRBJ2-3 | TRBV5-1 | - | - | TGCGCCAGCAGCCTGGGTCAGGGAGGTACGCAGTATTTT | CASSLGQGGTQYF
TRBJ2-1 | TRBV9 | - | - | TGTGCCAGCAGCCCTTATGTGGGGGGGCGGAAACCCACCAGCTCCTACAATGAGCAGTTCTTC | CASSPYVGGRKPTSSYNEQFF
TRBJ2-2 | TRBV9 | - | - | TGTGCCAGCGGGCCGTTCACCGGGGAGCTGTTTTTT | CASGPFTGELFF
TRBJ2-5 | TRBV28 | - | - | TGTGCCAGCAGTTTCGGCCCCGGTGGGCTCCAAGAGACCCAGTACTTC | CASSFGPGGLQETQYF
TRBJ2-3 | TRBV7-3 | - | - | TGTGCCAGCAGCTTTAATAGGGGCGAAGATACGCAGTATTTT | CASSFNRGEDTQYF
TRBJ1-3 | TRBV14 | - | - | TGTGCCAGCAGCCAAGGGAGTGATATAATTGGAAACACCATATATTTT | CASSQGSDIIGNTIYF
TRBJ2-1 | TRBV5-1 | TRBD2 | - | TGCGCCAGCAGCCCGGGACTAGCGGGAAGGCATGAGCAGTTCTTC | CASSPGLAGRHEQFF
TRBJ2-4 | TRBV4-2 | - | - | TGTGCCAGCAGCCAAGTTCAGAGGGACATTCAGTACTTC | CASSQVQRDIQYF
TRBJ2-7 | TRBV11-3 | TRBD2 | - | TGTGCCAGCAGGCTCGGTAGGGGGGTAGCGGGAGCCTACGAGCAGTACTTC | CASRLGRGVAGAYEQYF
TRBJ2-2 | TRBV7-2 | - | - | TGTGCCAGCAGCCGACAGTTCACCGGGGAGCTGTTTTTT | CASSRQFTGELFF
TRBJ2-7 | TRBV7-3 | TRBD2 | - | TGTGCCAGCAGGACACCTGACACGACTAGCGGGACACCCTACGAGCAGTACTTC | CASRTPDTTSGTPYEQYF
TRBJ2-2 | TRBV19 | TRBD1 | - | TGTGCCAGTAGTGGGACAGGGGGAGCCGGGGAGCTGTTTTTT | CASSGTGGAGELFF
TRBJ1-2 | TRBV28 | - | - | TGTGCCAGCAGTCCCCCCCAAATTGGCCGCTTCTATGGCTACACCTTC | CASSPPQIGRFYGYTF
TRBJ1-2 | TRBV4-2 | - | - | TGTGCCAGCAGCCAAGAAGAGTCTTACTATGGCTACACCTTC | CASSQEESYYGYTF
TRBJ2-1 | TRBV5-1 | - | - | TGCGCCAGCAGCGGAAACAGGGTCTCCTACAATGAGCAGTTCTTC | CASSGNRVSYNEQFF
TRBJ1-2 | TRBV2 | - | - | TGTGCCAGCAGTGAAGCGCTTCGGGGTAGAAACGGGGGCTACACCTTC | CASSEALRGRNGGYTF
TRBJ2-1 | TRBV19 | TRBD2 | - | TGTGCCAGTAGTATGAAGGGGCTAGCGGGGGTATACAATGAGCAGTTCTTC | CASSMKGLAGVYNEQFF
TRBJ1-2 | TRBV15 | - | - | TGTGCCACCGAACTCTCCGGGACAAGTGATGGCTACACCTTC | CATELSGTSDGYTF
TRBJ1-2 | TRBV7-8 | - | - | TGTGCCAGCAGCTTAGACAGGGCTACCTATGGCTACACCTTC | CASSLDRATYGYTF
TRBJ2-5 | TRBV5-1 | - | - | TGCGCCAGCAGCCACTCACAAGAGACCCAGTACTTC | CASSHSQETQYF
TRBJ1-1 | TRBV25-1 | - | - | TGTGCCAGCAGTGGAACATCTCGAGGGCAAGCTTTCTTT | CASSGTSRGQAFF
TRBJ2-7 | TRBV25-1 | - | - | TGTGCCAGCAGTGAAACAGGGAAAACCCTCTACGAGCAGTACTTC | CASSETGKTLYEQYF
TRBJ2-1 | TRBV9 | - | - | TGTGCCAGCAGCGTAGCCGCCTACAATGAGCAGTTCTTC | CASSVAAYNEQFF
TRBJ1-1 | TRBV14 | - | - | TGTGCCAGCAGCCCCCAGGGCCTCAGGGCGGCGGCTGAAGCTTTCTTT | CASSPQGLRAAAEAFF